This record concerns one TCR beta chain sequence. This entry is derived from a study of blood T cell repertoires in COVID-19. Trimming stripped 4 bases from V and 4 bases from J, with 11 bases between. The CDR3 length is 13 residues. Per germline, CDR1 SGHRS and CDR2 YFSETQ. The protocol was immunoSEQ multiplex PCR, while the TCRdb copy is restricted to in-frame clones and leaves out a portion. The data show about 300,000 clones, over 75% seen once. The J gene is TRBJ2-5, the V gene TRBV5-1; possibly TRBD1 for D (6 bases). The clonotype originates from a man aged 30-40 years who had recovered from COVID-19. Sequenced input: PBMCs or T cells enriched from blood (not recorded which). CDR3 region: CASSNSRGETQYF. As DNA, the CDR3 is TGCGCCAGCAGCAATTCCAGGGGAGAGACCCAGTACTTC. Supplemented by reference TRBV5-1 and TRBJ2-5, the full variable domain reads KAGVTQTPRYLIKTRGQQVTLSCSPISGHRSVSWYQQTPGQGLQFLFEYFSETQRNKGNFPGRFSGRQFSNSRSEMNVSTLELGDSALYLCASSNSRGETQYFGPGTRLLVL.